The 26 T cell receptor beta chains below come from one sample, sequenced in a study of early T cells in non-severe SARS-CoV-2 infection. TCRdb ran MiXCR on the 5' RACE reads and lists one entry per CDR3 protein. This table holds some 30,000 distinct CDR3 sequences, 4.5% to 5.5% found once. Specimen: whole blood. The receptor source for this set is an adult who was a healthcare worker with PCR-confirmed SARS-CoV-2 infection or an uninfected control (not recorded which).

There are a few counts of this clonotype. The chain couples TRBV9 to TRBJ1-4; TRBD1 is a possible D gene (6 bases). The V end was cut by 0 bases, the J end by 4 bases, with 13 bases between. Germline V gene lookup returns CDR1 SGDLS and CDR2 YYNGEE. This CDR3 has 16 residues. CDR3 sequence reads: CASSVGIGQLNEKLFF. In DNA form, the CDR3 reads TGTGCCAGCAGCGTAGGGATAGGACAGCTTAATGAAAAACTGTTTTTT.

The table lists this clonotype with many counts. The chain uses TRBV20-1 and TRBJ2-3; 8 positions agree with TRBD2. Germline loops: CDR1 DFQATT, CDR2 SNEGSKA (reference sequence). This CDR3 has 15 residues. Trimming took 2 bases from V and 2 from J; bases not matched to a gene: 6. This chain's CDR3 is CSARSERGHTDTQYF. CDR3 DNA: TGCAGTGCTAGATCTGAGCGGGGGCACACAGATACGCAGTATTTT.

This clonotype has ten or more counts. The chain carries TRBV19 and TRBJ1-5; TRBD1 aligns across 7 bases. Germline V lookup: CDR1 LNHDA, CDR2 SQIVND (reference sequence). There are 19 residues in the CDR3. V dropped 3 bases and J dropped 2; count of bases not matched to a gene: 16. The CDR3 bases are TGTGCCAGTAGTATCCCCCGCGTTGGACAGGCTGGGGGCAATCAGCCCCAGCATTTT. Translated, it gives CASSIPRVGQAGGNQPQHF.

The sample holds many counts of this clonotype. This chain links TRBV7-3 with TRBJ2-1; D may match TRBD1 or TRBD2 (6 bases each). The CDR3 length is 15 residues. The ends were cut back, 4 bases at V and 4 bases at J, with 14 bases in the middle. Germline CDR1 is SGHTA and CDR2 is FQGTGA. Here the CDR3 reads CASSSQGGSYNEQFF. The DNA for the CDR3 is TGTGCCAGCAGCTCTCAAGGGGGGAGTTACAATGAGCAGTTCTTC.

The chain joins TRBV7-2 to TRBJ2-1; D possibly corresponds to TRBD1 (5 bases). V lost 3 bases to trimming and J lost 4 bases, with 13 bases between them. This CDR3 is 15 amino acids long. The germline CDR1 and CDR2 sequences are SGHTA and FQGNSA. Here the CDR3 DNA reads TGTGCCAGCAGCTTTAAGCAGGGTTGGTACAATGAGCAGTTCTTC. Its protein is CASSFKQGWYNEQFF.

This chain links TRBV7-2 with TRBJ2-7, with D perhaps matching TRBD1 or TRBD2 (5 bases each). The CDR3 sequence is 16 residues long. V was clipped by 4 bases and J by 0 bases, with 16 bases between them. Per germline, CDR1 SGHTA and CDR2 FQGNSA. Written as DNA, the CDR3 is TGTGCCAGCAGCTCCGCCGGGGCCCCGAGCTCCTACGAGCAGTACTTC. Amino acid sequence: CASSSAGAPSSYEQYF.

This sequence joins TRBV29-1 and TRBJ2-1; D may be TRBD1 or TRBD2 (5 bases each). The CDR3 has 15 amino acids. CDR1 is SQVTM and CDR2 is ANQGSEA in the germline V gene. V was pared by 5 bases and J by 0 bases, with 14 bases between. CDR3 DNA sequence: TGCAGCGTTATATCGGGACGGAGCTCCTACAATGAGCAGTTCTTC. Encoded protein: CSVISGRSSYNEQFF.

This clonotype was counted at least ten times. The chain has TRBV12-3 or TRBV12-4 and TRBJ2-3; D possibly corresponds to TRBD1 (5 bases). With 7 bases removed from V and 2 bases from J, the gap between germline ends came to 22 bases. The CDR3 contains 17 residues. CDR3 loop: CASTPFFQGDVTDTQYF. For the CDR3, the DNA is TGTGCCAGCACCCCTTTTTTCCAGGGCGATGTCACAGATACGCAGTATTTT.

This clonotype was counted ten times or more. J is TRBJ2-1 and V is TRBV18; 9 nucleotides line up with TRBD2. This CDR3 spans 16 amino acids. Germline V CDR1 and CDR2: KGHSH, LQKENI. V gave up 6 bases and J gave up 2 bases; unmatched junction bases: 8. The chain's CDR3 is CASSYGGGAPYNEQFF. CDR3 sequence (DNA): TGTGCCAGCTCTTATGGCGGGGGGGCCCCCTACAATGAGCAGTTCTTC. Drawing the rest from reference TRBV18 and TRBJ2-1, the complete variable domain is NAGVMQNPRHLVRRRGQEARLRCSPMKGHSHVYWYRQLPEEGLKFMVYLQKENIIDESGMPKERFSAEFPKEGPSILRIQQVVRGDSAAYFCASSYGGGAPYNEQFFGPGTRLTVL.

This clonotype occurred many times. This chain uses TRBV19 with TRBJ2-7; no reliable D call. Trimming removed 2 bases from V and 3 bases from J, with 14 bases in between. Germline V gene data show CDR1 as LNHDA and CDR2 as SQIVND (reference sequence). CDR3 size: 15 residues. The CDR3 DNA is TGTGCCAGTAGTATAATATCTGGGTCGATCTACGAGCAGTACTTC. As protein: CASSIISGSIYEQYF.

Only a few counts were recorded for this clonotype. In DNA form, the CDR3 reads TGTGCCAGCAGTGCAACTAGCGGGAGTTTTAATGAGCAGTTCTTC. This gives the protein CASSATSGSFNEQFF. The chain carries TRBV6-6 and TRBJ2-1; 11 bases are a match to TRBD2. V lost 5 bases, J lost 7 bases, and 7 bases stayed unmatched. CDR3 length: 15 residues. Germline CDR1 and CDR2: MNHNY and SVGAGI (reference sequence).

The rearrangement uses TRBV7-6 and TRBJ2-2, with D maybe TRBD2 (5 bases). Germline values: CDR1 SGHVS, CDR2 FNYEAQ. CDR3 length: 13 amino acids. V lost 0 bases and J 6 bases, leaving 5 bases between the germline ends. The CDR3 loop reads CASSLAAAGELFF. The CDR3 nucleotides are TGTGCCAGCAGCTTAGCAGCGGCCGGGGAGCTGTTTTTT. The full variable domain, rest sourced from reference TRBV7-6 and TRBJ2-2, is GAGVSQSPRYKVTKRGQDVALRCDPISGHVSLYWYRQALGQGPEFLTYFNYEAQQDKSGLPNDRFSAERPEGSISTLTIQRTEQRDSAMYRCASSLAAAGELFFGEGSRLTVL.

This clonotype appeared many times. The J gene is TRBJ2-5, the V gene TRBV7-3; 10 positions agree with TRBD2. V lost 5 bases and J lost 5; bases outside the gene matches: 8. The CDR3 is 15 residues long. The germline V gene encodes CDR1 SGHTA and CDR2 FQGTGA. The CDR3, as DNA: TGTGCCAGCAGCGCCAGCGGGGGGGCCTGGGAGACCCAGTACTTC. Amino acid sequence: CASSASGGAWETQYF.

The gene calls are TRBV7-9 and TRBJ2-3; 9 bases are a match to TRBD2. This CDR3 comprises 16 residues. J gave up 1 base and V 8 bases, and 10 bases lay outside the gene matches. Germline V gene lookup returns CDR1 SEHNR and CDR2 FQNEAQ (reference sequence). The CDR3 sequence is CASGPGTSKGTDTQYF. CDR3 coding DNA: TGTGCCAGCGGCCCCGGGACTAGCAAGGGCACAGATACGCAGTATTTT.

This clonotype was recorded at least ten times. This sequence joins TRBV27 and TRBJ1-1; D remains ambiguous. In germline, CDR1 is MNHEY, CDR2 SMNVEV (reference sequence). V shed 2 bases and J shed 1 base, with 17 bases lying between them. This CDR3 comprises 17 residues. In DNA, the CDR3 is TGTGCCAGCAGTTTACTTGCCCCGATGTCATGGAACACTGAAGCTTTCTTT. This gives the protein CASSLLAPMSWNTEAFF.

This clonotype has a count of ten or more. The CDR3 reads CATSDRGTRNEQFF. CDR3 DNA sequence: TGTGCCACCAGTGATAGGGGGACGAGGAATGAGCAGTTCTTC. V gene TRBV24-1 combines with J gene TRBJ2-1, with D possibly matching TRBD1 (6 bases). With 3 bases removed from V and 7 bases from J, the gap between germline ends came to 12 bases. The germline CDR1 and CDR2 sequences are KGHDR and SFDVKD. The CDR3 totals 14 residues.

This rearrangement joins TRBV3-1 to TRBJ2-3, with D maybe TRBD1 (5 bases). Germline CDR1 LGHDT, CDR2 YNNKEL (reference sequence). Between the trimmed V and J ends, which lost 4 bases and 0 bases, there was a span of 11 bases. The CDR3 spans 15 residues. In DNA, the CDR3 is TGTGCCAGCAGCCGATGGACATCTAGCACAGATACGCAGTATTTT. Translating it yields CASSRWTSSTDTQYF.

This clonotype appeared many times. V is TRBV3-1 and J is TRBJ2-5; D remains ambiguous. Deletions cut 1 base from V and 9 bases from J, with 15 bases between. The CDR3 runs 14 residues. Germline CDR1 reads LGHDT; CDR2 reads YNNKEL (reference sequence). The CDR3 bases are TGTGCCAGCAGCCAAGGCCGTCAGCGTACGGCCCAGTACTTC. Translating it yields CASSQGRQRTAQYF.

V is TRBV30 and J is TRBJ2-1; 8 nucleotides line up with TRBD2. The germline gives CDR1 GTSNPN, CDR2 SVGIG (reference sequence). Trimming removed 4 bases from V and 2 bases from J; junction bases left unmatched: 7. This CDR3 comprises 15 residues. In DNA, the CDR3 is TGTGCCTGGAAAAGGAGCGGGGGAACCTACAATGAGCAGTTCTTC. This sequence encodes CAWKRSGGTYNEQFF.

The J gene is TRBJ2-5, the V gene TRBV20-1; 7 nucleotides agree with TRBD2. V trimming: 6 bases; J trimming: 0 bases; junction bases outside the gene matches: 13. The CDR3 runs 16 residues. Per germline, CDR1 DFQATT and CDR2 SNEGSKA (reference sequence). The DNA for the CDR3 is TGCAGTGCCCCCCCAGGTCTAGCGGCTAACCAAGAGACCCAGTACTTC. Its protein product is CSAPPGLAANQETQYF.

This clonotype was seen a handful of times. The DNA of the CDR3 is TGTGCCAGCGCCTTCTACCTGAACACCGGGGAGCTGTTTTTT. This gives the protein CASAFYLNTGELFF. The chain is built from TRBV6-2 or TRBV6-3 and TRBJ2-2; D remains ambiguous. This CDR3 is 14 amino acids long. Germline CDR1 MNHEY, CDR2 SVGEGT. V lost 8 bases and J 1 base, leaving 11 bases between the germline ends.

At least ten counts were recorded for this clonotype. The chain employs TRBV19 and TRBJ2-1; 7 bases map to TRBD1. With V trimmed by 8 bases and J by 4 bases, 11 bases remained unmatched. The V gene's germline CDR1 is LNHDA and CDR2 SQIVND (reference sequence). The CDR3 runs to 15 residues. Here the CDR3 reads CASGDRTGIYNEQFF. CDR3 DNA sequence: TGTGCCAGTGGCGATCGGACAGGTATTTACAATGAGCAGTTCTTC. Complete variable domain (other parts from reference TRBV19 and TRBJ2-1): DGGITQSPKYLFRKEGQNVTLSCEQNLNHDAMYWYRQDPGQGLRLIYYSQIVNDFQKGDIAEGYSVSREKKESFPLTVTSAQKNPTAFYLCASGDRTGIYNEQFFGPGTRLTVL.

The rearrangement links TRBV7-2 to TRBJ1-4, with D possibly TRBD1 on 5 matching bases. V gave up 2 bases and J gave up 8 bases, with 12 bases separating them. The CDR3 length is 14 residues. Germline V lookup: CDR1 SGHTA, CDR2 FQGNSA. The CDR3 is CASSLKQGGEKLFF. CDR3 nucleotides: TGTGCCAGCAGCTTAAAGCAGGGAGGGGAAAAACTGTTTTTT.

This clonotype was observed many times. The chain combines TRBV6-6 with TRBJ1-1, with D uncertain. This CDR3 is built from 12 residues. Germline lookup yields CDR1 MNHNY and CDR2 SVGAGI (reference sequence). V lost 6 bases to trimming and J lost 1 base, with 6 bases between them. DNA of the CDR3: TGTGCCAGCAGCAGAGGGAACACTGAAGCTTTCTTT. It specifies CASSRGNTEAFF.

This chain uses TRBV19 with TRBJ2-5; D is unclear. V was cut by 5 bases and J by 5 bases, with 12 bases left in between. The CDR3 contains 13 residues. Germline V gene lookup returns CDR1 LNHDA and CDR2 SQIVND (reference sequence). CDR3 coding DNA: TGTGCCAGTAGTCCCCTGAGTACGGAGACCCAGTACTTC. It yields the protein CASSPLSTETQYF.

This clonotype was seen ten or more times. The J gene is TRBJ2-4, the V gene TRBV28; D not resolved. Deletions cut 8 bases from V and 0 bases from J, with 11 bases between. Germline CDR1 and CDR2: MDHEN and SYDVKM. The CDR3 is made up of 14 amino acids. CDR3 sequence (DNA): TGTGCCAGCCGCTATGGGGTAGCCAAAAACATTCAGTACTTC. This gives the protein CASRYGVAKNIQYF.